This T cell receptor beta chain was observed in a study of blood T cell repertoires in COVID-19. Turning to the study itself: Sites in the United States, Italy and Spain provided acute and convalescent COVID-19 samples. PBMCs, B-cell-depleted T cells, or T cells provided the cDNA or gDNA that made up the material.

In the authors' workflow: Quantification of nucleated cells was approximated via reference gene primer amplification. Data came from immunoSEQ multiplex PCR; TCRdb stores just in-frame clones and leaves some out. V, J and clone size reflect that table, while D and trimming were determined from the DNA. The sample lists 130,000 to 150,000 clones; around 81% were seen once. CDR1 SGHTA and CDR2 FQGTGA come from the germline V gene. Losses at the gene ends were 3 bases for V and 4 bases for J; bases not matched to a gene: 17. CDR3 size: 18 residues. This chain connects TRBV7-3 to TRBJ2-7; 8 positions agree with TRBD2. This clonotype originated in a human donor in a cohort sampled during active COVID-19. Sequenced input: peripheral blood. The CDR3 nucleotides read TGTGCCAGCAGCTTCGGGCCTCCTGGAGCGGGAGTCAGATACGAGCAGTACTTC. This translates into CASSFGPPGAGVRYEQYF.